This T cell receptor (beta chain) was retrieved from a study of CD4 and CD8 cells across lung adenocarcinoma regions (dated by TCRdb to between 2017 and 2018). Notes on the research overall: The study compared tumor centers with tumor margins to examine intratumor heterogeneity of the T cell receptor repertoire.

Patients with localized lung adenocarcinoma, a subtype of non-small cell lung cancer, were used as donors. Samples were obtained from the centers of localized lung adenocarcinomas. CD4+ T cells from tumor tissue were profiled separately from CD8+ T cells for TCR repertoire analysis. Receptor amplification or capture employed PCR. TCRdb lists the instrument as HiSeq X Ten. TCRdb passed the public sequencing reads through fastp at Q25 and MiXCR, retaining productive beta sequences. Rows merge per CDR3 protein into single entries with the most common DNA and genes. The sample records under 25,000 distinct CDR3 sequences, approximately 52% of which are singletons. The ten top clones hold about a fifth of the sample. Comment on this clonotype: Which antigen it targets is not known. A junction boundary mismatches the germline segment, possibly from a read error.

The germline V gene gives CDR1 as MRHNA and CDR2 as SNTAGT. The CDR3, from cysteine to phenylalanine, totals 15 residues. This entry keeps only the CDR3 DNA: 45 bases, framed from base 1. In this chain, TRBV6-4 is recombined with TRBJ2-5; the D segment might be TRBD1 or TRBD2, since each matches 6 bases. The sequenced material came from CD4+ T cells from the center of a lung tumor. The cell subset or site label, as the study defines it: tumor center region. The sequence was collected from a male donor with lung adenocarcinoma. The CD4 and CD8 labels of this study may be unreliable. The CDR3 sequence is CARGDGGRSADTQYF. The DNA sequence is as follows: TGTGCCAGGGGTGACGGGGGCCGGAGTGCAGATACCCAGTATTTC.